The clone carrying this TCR beta chain was observed a handful of times. These data are taken from a study of blood T cell repertoires in COVID-19. Study-level background: Acute and convalescent COVID-19 samples came from the United States, Italy and Spain.

CDR1 and CDR2 (germline): MGHDK, SYGVNS. The CDR3 runs to 13 residues. J lost 7 bases, V lost 4 bases, and 3 bases had no gene match. Measured with immunoSEQ multiplex PCR; TCRdb has only the in-frame clones, and not every one. This sample has tens of thousands of clones, with 65% to 90% found just once. The sequenced sample was peripheral blood. The receptor was derived from a man aged 50-59 years with COVID-19, enrolled during active disease. The V and J genes are TRBV25-1 and TRBJ2-2; 7 bases align to TRBD1. For the CDR3, the DNA is TGTGCCAGCAGTGGACAGGGCGTCGGGGAGCTGTTTTTT. Translation: CASSGQGVGELFF. The complete variable domain, with remaining parts taken from reference TRBV25-1 and TRBJ2-2, reads EADIYQTPRYLVIGTGKKITLECSQTMGHDKMYWYQQDPGMELHLIHYSYGVNSTEKGDLSSESTVSRIRTEHFPLTLESARPSHTSQYLCASSGQGVGELFFGEGSRLTVL.